The next 27 T cell receptor beta chains were all read from a single sample in a study of OX40 agonist ivuxolimab in advanced cancers. This table comes from immunoSEQ multiplex PCR, and its TCRdb copy is limited to in-frame clones, with some not included. Of under 30,000 clones listed, 90% are singletons. This specimen consisted of CD4+ or CD8+ T cells sorted from blood, obtained in a trial of the OX40 agonist ivuxolimab. The receptors stem from an adult with an advanced solid tumor such as melanoma, head and neck, liver or kidney cancer.

The chain couples TRBV7-9 to TRBJ2-7; possibly TRBD1 for D (5 bases). The CDR3 has 15 amino acids. With 5 bases removed from V and 2 bases from J, the gap between germline ends came to 16 bases. Germline-derived CDR1 and CDR2 are SEHNR and FQNEAQ (reference sequence). The CDR3 DNA is TGTGCCAGCAGCCGGTCAGACGACAGTACCTACGAGCAGTACTTC. Protein sequence: CASSRSDDSTYEQYF.

This chain uses TRBV5-5 with TRBJ1-2; a weak D match, TRBD1 (6 bases). Between the trimmed V and J ends, which lost 1 base and 3 bases, there was a span of 10 bases. This CDR3 comprises 14 residues. CDR1 and CDR2 (germline): SGHKS, YYEKEE (reference sequence). For the CDR3, the DNA is TGTGCCAGCAGCTTGATGGGGGCAGACTATGGCTACACCTTC. It translates to CASSLMGADYGYTF.

The chain carries TRBV6-5 and TRBJ2-7, with 10 bases fitting TRBD2. In germline, CDR1 is MNHEY, CDR2 SVGAGI. This CDR3 is 14 amino acids long. V lost 6 bases, J lost 6 bases, and 8 bases stayed unmatched. This chain's CDR3 is CASRSGTSVGEQYF. In DNA, the CDR3 is TGTGCCAGCAGATCCGGGACTAGCGTTGGCGAGCAGTACTTC.

The rearrangement links TRBV28 to TRBJ2-5; 7 bases are shared with TRBD1. CDR1 is MDHEN and CDR2 is SYDVKM in the germline V gene. This CDR3 is built from 15 residues. Unmatched junction bases numbered 8, after V lost 6 bases and J lost 1 base. In DNA, the CDR3 is TGTGCCAGCAGAATACCATACAGGGGCCAAGAGACCCAGTACTTC. It is translated as CASRIPYRGQETQYF.

The rearrangement joins TRBV6-5 to TRBJ2-2; no clear D. The CDR3 is made up of 14 amino acids. V was trimmed by 5 bases and J by 6 bases, leaving 13 bases between them. The V gene's germline CDR1 is MNHEY and CDR2 SVGAGI. CDR3: CASSRVPGAGELFF. In nucleotides, the CDR3 is TGTGCCAGCAGTCGGGTGCCTGGGGCCGGGGAGCTGTTTTTT.

The CDR3 sequence: CASSFLGQLNSYEQYF. As DNA, the CDR3 is TGTGCCAGCAGCTTTTTGGGACAGCTGAACTCCTACGAGCAGTACTTC. The J gene is TRBJ2-7, the V gene TRBV7-8, with TRBD1 matching 7 bases. CDR3 length equals 16 residues. Germline V CDR1 and CDR2: SGHVS, FQNEAQ. J was trimmed by 0 bases and V by 3 bases; bases with no gene match: 8. Supplemented by reference TRBV7-8 and TRBJ2-7, the full variable domain reads GAGVSQSPRYKVAKRGQDVALRCDPISGHVSLFWYQQALGQGPEFLTYFQNEAQLDKSGLPSDRFFAERPEGSVSTLKIQRTQQEDSAVYLCASSFLGQLNSYEQYFGPGTRLTVT.

The chain joins TRBV7-9 to TRBJ2-5; D remains unclear. Germline lookup yields CDR1 SEHNR and CDR2 FQNEAQ (reference sequence). The V end was cut by 6 bases, the J end by 5 bases, with 7 bases between. CDR3 size: 11 residues. Here the CDR3 reads CASSTMETQYF. The CDR3 DNA reads as TGTGCCAGCAGTACTATGGAGACCCAGTACTTC.

The CDR3 region has the DNA TGTGCCACCAGCACGGTGGGGGGAGGCCCAACCTACGAGCAGTACTTC. Translated: CATSTVGGGPTYEQYF. The chain carries TRBV15 and TRBJ2-7; D possibly corresponds to TRBD2 (6 bases). Trimming removed 4 bases at V and 2 bases at J, with 18 bases between. The CDR3 sequence is 16 residues long. The germline gives CDR1 LNHNV, CDR2 YYDKDF (reference sequence).

V and J are TRBV27 and TRBJ2-7; 7 bases map to TRBD2. The J segment lost 5 bases and the V segment lost 8 bases, leaving 6 bases of the junction unmatched. Per germline, CDR1 MNHEY and CDR2 SMNVEV (reference sequence). This CDR3 is 12 amino acids long. DNA for the CDR3: TGTGCCAGCGGGCGCGGGAGTAACGAGCAGTACTTC. Its protein product is CASGRGSNEQYF.

The chain recombines TRBV7-9 with TRBJ2-1; D assignment may be TRBD1 or TRBD2 (6 bases each). Germline-derived CDR1 and CDR2 are SEHNR and FQNEAQ (reference sequence). V lost 0 bases to trimming and J lost 8 bases, with 11 bases between them. This CDR3 has 14 amino acids. CDR3 sequence reads: CASSLAGGLDEQFF. CDR3 bases: TGTGCCAGCAGCTTAGCCGGGGGCCTCGATGAGCAGTTCTTC.

The CDR3 here is CASSQTHGEKLFF. CDR3 DNA sequence: TGTGCCAGCAGCCAAACTCACGGTGAAAAACTGTTTTTT. This chain links TRBV14 with TRBJ1-4; D unclear. The germline CDR1 and CDR2 sequences are SGHDN and FVKESK. This CDR3 has 13 residues. Trimming shortened V by 2 bases and J by 7 bases, and 8 bases separated the two germline ends. Full variable domain (rest looked up from reference TRBV14 and TRBJ1-4): EAGVTQFPSHSVIEKGQTVTLRCDPISGHDNLYWYRRVMGKEIKFLLHFVKESKQDESGMPNNRFLAERTGGTYSTLKVQPAELEDSGVYFCASSQTHGEKLFFGSGTQLSVL.

The chain recombines TRBV9 with TRBJ1-1, with D possibly being TRBD1 (6 bases). Germline values: CDR1 SGDLS, CDR2 YYNGEE. The V and J ends lost 2 bases and 11 bases respectively, with 13 bases between them. This CDR3 contains 12 residues. The CDR3 is CASSVGTSRAFF. CDR3 DNA sequence: TGTGCCAGCAGCGTGGGGACAAGTCGGGCTTTCTTT.

V usage is TRBV5-1 and J usage is TRBJ2-7; D is unclear. The germline V and J ends were trimmed by 0 bases and 4 bases, with 8 bases remaining between them. The CDR3 covers 13 residues. Germline values: CDR1 SGHRS, CDR2 YFSETQ. The CDR3 here is CASSLGQYYEQYF. In DNA, the CDR3 is TGCGCCAGCAGCTTGGGCCAGTATTACGAGCAGTACTTC. Combining the CDR3 with reference TRBV5-1 and TRBJ2-7 gives the whole variable domain KAGVTQTPRYLIKTRGQQVTLSCSPISGHRSVSWYQQTPGQGLQFLFEYFSETQRNKGNFPGRFSGRQFSNSRSEMNVSTLELGDSALYLCASSLGQYYEQYFGPGTRLTVT.

The chain couples TRBV2 to TRBJ2-1; tentative D call: TRBD1 (6 bases). The CDR3 totals 14 residues. Germline CDR1 SNHLY, CDR2 FYNNEI. Between the trimmed V and J ends, which lost 4 bases and 2 bases, there was a span of 9 bases. The CDR3 DNA follows: TGTGCCAGCAGTGGAGGGGGTCCCTACAATGAGCAGTTCTTC. Translating it yields CASSGGGPYNEQFF. The variable domain in full, completed from reference TRBV2 and TRBJ2-1, reads EPEVTQTPSHQVTQMGQEVILRCVPISNHLYFYWYRQILGQKVEFLVSFYNNEISEKSEIFDDQFSVERPDGSNFTLKIRSTKLEDSAMYFCASSGGGPYNEQFFGPGTRLTVL.

The CDR3, as DNA: TGTGCTAGTACCTCCTCCACCGGGACACCGCGTCCCGGTCGCTATGGCTACACCTTC. The encoded protein is CASTSSTGTPRPGRYGYTF. This rearrangement joins TRBV12-5 to TRBJ1-2; possibly TRBD1 for D (6 bases). In germline, CDR1 is LGHNT, CDR2 FRNRAP. The CDR3 is 19 residues long. V was shortened by 8 bases and J by 4 bases, with 32 bases between the two germline ends.

V usage is TRBV6-5 and J usage is TRBJ1-2; tentatively, D is TRBD1 (6 bases). V was shortened by 5 bases and J by 4 bases, with 17 bases between the two germline ends. The CDR3 is made up of 15 amino acids. Germline CDR1 MNHEY, CDR2 SVGAGI. This CDR3 reads CASSTEPRGSYGYTF. CDR3 nucleotides: TGTGCCAGCAGTACGGAACCCAGGGGCTCCTATGGCTACACCTTC.

The chain links TRBV19 to TRBJ2-7; D is possibly TRBD2 (5 bases). Trimming cost V 5 bases and J 0 bases, with 8 bases left between them. The CDR3 spans 13 residues. The germline gives CDR1 LNHDA, CDR2 SQIVND (reference sequence). The CDR3 sequence is CASSYGNSYEQYF. The CDR3 bases are TGTGCCAGTAGTTACGGGAACTCCTACGAGCAGTACTTC. Supplemented by reference TRBV19 and TRBJ2-7, the full variable domain reads DGGITQSPKYLFRKEGQNVTLSCEQNLNHDAMYWYRQDPGQGLRLIYYSQIVNDFQKGDIAEGYSVSREKKESFPLTVTSAQKNPTAFYLCASSYGNSYEQYFGPGTRLTVT.

This clone was observed a handful of times. V and J are TRBV7-9 and TRBJ1-2; 7 bases map to TRBD1. V trimming: 3 bases; J trimming: 4 bases; junction bases outside the gene matches: 17. The CDR3 loop spans 18 amino acids. Germline-derived CDR1 and CDR2 are SEHNR and FQNEAQ (reference sequence). The CDR3 loop reads CASSFERDRNKYRYGYTF. The CDR3 nucleotides are TGTGCCAGCAGCTTCGAAAGGGACAGAAATAAGTATCGCTATGGCTACACCTTC.

The chain recombines TRBV2 with TRBJ2-7; D gene uncertain. Per the germline V gene, CDR1 is SNHLY and CDR2 is FYNNEI. V lost 2 bases and J 4 bases, leaving 9 bases between the germline ends. The CDR3 length is 13 residues. As DNA, the CDR3 is TGTGCCAGCAGTGAAAAGGTGGGGTACGAGCAGTACTTC. It is translated as CASSEKVGYEQYF.

The V call is TRBV5-6, the J call TRBJ2-7; D is possibly TRBD2 (6 bases). The CDR3 is made up of 17 amino acids. V was pared by 0 bases and J by 0 bases, with 16 bases between. Per the germline V gene, CDR1 is SGHDT and CDR2 is YYEEEE. DNA of the CDR3: TGTGCCAGCAGCTTGGATCTGGGGGGTGGGAGCTCCTACGAGCAGTACTTC. Translation: CASSLDLGGGSSYEQYF. The variable domain in full, with the rest retrieved from reference TRBV5-6 and TRBJ2-7, is DAGVTQSPTHLIKTRGQQVTLRCSPKSGHDTVSWYQQALGQGPQFIFQYYEEEERQRGNFPDRFSGHQFPNYSSELNVNALLLGDSALYLCASSLDLGGGSSYEQYFGPGTRLTVT.

This clone came up a few times. The chain uses TRBV7-2 and TRBJ1-5; D not resolved. This CDR3 has 14 residues. Trimming shortened V by 2 bases and J by 0 bases, and 5 bases separated the two germline ends. CDR1 is SGHTA and CDR2 is FQGNSA in the germline V gene. CDR3 in amino acids: CASSLHVSNQPQHF. Written as DNA, the CDR3 is TGTGCCAGCAGCTTACACGTTAGCAATCAGCCCCAGCATTTT.

The chain recombines TRBV11-3 with TRBJ2-1; 8 bases fit TRBD2. V lost 5 bases to trimming and J lost 2 bases; unmatched junction nucleotides: 2. The CDR3 extends over 14 amino acids. Germline CDR1 and CDR2: SGHNT and YENEEA. The CDR3 protein is CASSTGLAYNEQFF. The CDR3 bases are TGTGCCAGCAGCACGGGACTAGCCTACAATGAGCAGTTCTTC. Using reference TRBV11-3 and TRBJ2-1 for the parts outside the CDR3, the full variable domain is EAGVVQSPRYKIIEKKQPVAFWCNPISGHNTLYWYLQNLGQGPELLIRYENEEAVDDSQLPKDRFSAERLKGVDSTLKIQPAELGDSAVYLCASSTGLAYNEQFFGPGTRLTVL.

This chain uses TRBV10-1 with TRBJ1-1; no firm D call. The CDR3 spans 16 residues. V gave up 1 base and J gave up 6 bases, with 18 bases separating them. The germline CDR1 and CDR2 sequences are WNHNN and SYGVQD (reference sequence). CDR3 sequence reads: CASSEFSTGVKAEAFF. For the CDR3, the DNA is TGCGCCAGCAGTGAGTTCTCCACCGGGGTGAAGGCTGAAGCTTTCTTT.

The chain employs TRBV9 and TRBJ2-5; 7 bases agree with TRBD1. From germline, CDR1 is SGDLS and CDR2 YYNGEE. CDR3 size: 15 residues. With 0 bases clipped from V and 4 bases from J, the junction kept 6 bases outside the gene matches. The CDR3 loop is CASSVGQTGTETQYF. The CDR3 nucleotides read TGTGCCAGCAGCGTAGGCCAGACAGGGACAGAGACCCAGTACTTC. Full variable domain (rest looked up from reference TRBV9 and TRBJ2-5): DSGVTQTPKHLITATGQRVTLRCSPRSGDLSVYWYQQSLDQGLQFLIQYYNGEERAKGNILERFSAQQFPDLHSELNLSSLELGDSALYFCASSVGQTGTETQYFGPGTRLLVL.

This chain joins TRBV21-1 and TRBJ2-7. TRBV21-1 is a listed pseudogene. This CDR3 region has 15 residues. In nucleotides, the CDR3 is TGTGCCAGCAGTCAGAACGATAAGGCCCCCTACGAGCAGTACTTC. Amino acids: CASSQNDKAPYEQYF.

The rearrangement uses TRBV5-1 and TRBJ2-7; 8 nucleotides line up with TRBD2. The CDR3 has 14 residues. Germline V gene sequence: CDR1 SGHRS, CDR2 YFSETQ. V was clipped by 4 bases and J by 3 bases; unmatched bases: 6. DNA for the CDR3: TGCGCCAGCAGCCTAACCGGGACTAGCTACGAGCAGTACTTC. Its translation: CASSLTGTSYEQYF.

The chain uses TRBV15 and TRBJ2-1; D is possibly TRBD2 (5 bases). V lost 0 bases and J lost 4, with 13 bases in between. Germline-derived CDR1 and CDR2 are LNHNV and YYDKDF (reference sequence). The CDR3 covers 16 residues. CDR3 sequence reads: CATSRDLAGSYNEQFF. CDR3 DNA sequence: TGTGCCACCAGCAGAGATCTGGCGGGTTCATACAATGAGCAGTTCTTC.